This entry is about one T cell receptor beta chain. The germline gene is not matched at one end of the junction; a read error may be the cause. The sample comes from a study of blood T cell repertoires in COVID-19. About the research overall: PBMCs, B-cell-depleted T cells, or T cells provided the cDNA or gDNA that made up the material.

Germline CDR1 and CDR2: SSHAT and FNYEAQ (reference sequence). The CDR3 consists of 16 residues. Authors' data handling: Amplification with reference gene primers provided the estimates of nucleated cell counts. The method was immunoSEQ multiplex PCR; TCRdb's version includes in-frame clones alone and lacks a portion of them. V and J calls and clone size are those listed in that table; D and trimming were worked out from the DNA. The table shows 260,000 or so clones, with 84% occurring only once. This sequence joins TRBV7-7 and TRBJ2-5; 14 nucleotides agree with TRBD2. Material for sequencing was peripheral blood. The TCR originated in a human donor in a cohort sampled during active COVID-19. CDR3 region: CASSSGTSGSRETQYF. The CDR3 DNA is TGTGCTAGCAGTTCCGGGACTAGCGGGAGTCGCGAGACCCAGTACTTC.